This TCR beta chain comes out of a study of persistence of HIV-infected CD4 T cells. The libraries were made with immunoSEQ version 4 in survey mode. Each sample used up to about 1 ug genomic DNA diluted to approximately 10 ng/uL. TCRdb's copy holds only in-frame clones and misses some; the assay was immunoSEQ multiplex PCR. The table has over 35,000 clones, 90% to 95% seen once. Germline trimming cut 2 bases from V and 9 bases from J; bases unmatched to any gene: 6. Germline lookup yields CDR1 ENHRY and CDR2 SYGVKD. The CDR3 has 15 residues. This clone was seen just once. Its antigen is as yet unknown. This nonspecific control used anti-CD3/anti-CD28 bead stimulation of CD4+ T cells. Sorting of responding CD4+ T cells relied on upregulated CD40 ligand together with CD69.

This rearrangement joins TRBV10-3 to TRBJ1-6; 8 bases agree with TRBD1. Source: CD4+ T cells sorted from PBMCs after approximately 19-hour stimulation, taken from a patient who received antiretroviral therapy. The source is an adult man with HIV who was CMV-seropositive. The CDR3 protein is CAISETGTGRSPLHF. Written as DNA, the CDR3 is TGTGCCATCAGTGAGACTGGGACAGGACGTTCACCCCTCCACTTT.